The next 30 T cell receptor beta chains were all read from a single sample in a study of blood T cell repertoires in COVID-19 (TCRdb year 2020). Libraries were made using the immunoSEQ multiplex PCR assay. In TCRdb, the immuneACCESS table is reduced to in-frame sequences with V and J assigned. These tables do not hold every clone; where another copy was compared, an unresolved V gene accounts for under half, and the others remain unexplained. The sample includes fewer than 15,000 clones, with over 90% observed a single time. The top ten clonotypes cover 25% to 35% of the sample. The sequencing input was peripheral blood. Every receptor here comes from an older woman with active COVID-19.

The J gene is TRBJ2-7, the V gene TRBV27; D perhaps matches TRBD1 (5 bases). This CDR3 is built from 15 residues. CDR1 MNHEY and CDR2 SMNVEV come from the germline V gene (reference sequence). Trimming took off 2 bases at V and 4 bases at J, with 15 bases between the two ends. CDR3 region: CASSLGRGARYEQYF. CDR3 nucleotide sequence: TGTGCCAGCAGTTTAGGTAGGGGCGCCAGGTACGAGCAGTACTTC.

The chain links TRBV15 to TRBJ2-5; TRBD1 aligns across 7 bases. The CDR3 sequence is 16 residues long. Germline V gene data show CDR1 as LNHNV and CDR2 as YYDKDF (reference sequence). V was pared by 3 bases and J by 0 bases, with 7 bases of the junction left unmatched. CDR3 in DNA: TGTGCCACCAGCAGGGGGACAGCGGCGTACCAAGAGACCCAGTACTTC. This codes for CATSRGTAAYQETQYF.

The chain has TRBV3-1 (or the pseudogene TRBV3-2) and TRBJ2-2; 8 bases match TRBD1. Germline V gives CDR1 LGHDT, CDR2 YNNKEL (reference sequence). V dropped 0 bases and J dropped 4; count of bases not matched to a gene: 1. CDR3 length: 15 amino acids. The CDR3 spells CASSQDTGGTGELFF. The CDR3 DNA follows: TGTGCCAGCAGCCAAGATACAGGGGGCACCGGGGAGCTGTTTTTT.

The chain recombines TRBV5-4 with TRBJ2-7; 7 bases fit TRBD2. The V gene end was trimmed by 1 base and the J gene end by 0 bases; junction bases not matched to a gene: 7. This CDR3 spans 16 amino acids. In germline, CDR1 is SGHNT, CDR2 YYREEE (reference sequence). CDR3 amino acids: CASSLSRGGSSYEQYF. The CDR3 DNA reads TGTGCCAGCAGCTTGTCTCGCGGGGGAAGCTCCTACGAGCAGTACTTC.

The chain has TRBV2 and TRBJ2-1; D is unclear. The CDR3 runs to 11 residues. CDR1 SNHLY and CDR2 FYNNEI come from the germline V gene. The V end was cut by 8 bases, the J end by 10 bases, with 12 bases between. The chain's CDR3 is CASDPAREQFF. The CDR3, as DNA: TGTGCCAGCGATCCCGCCCGGGAGCAGTTCTTC.

The chain recombines TRBV7-2 with TRBJ2-4; 8 bases line up with TRBD2. This CDR3 has 16 residues. Germline values: CDR1 SGHTA, CDR2 FQGNSA. V was clipped by 1 base and J by 7 bases; unmatched bases: 9. The CDR3: CASSLVLIAGYNIQYF. CDR3 in DNA: TGTGCCAGCAGCTTAGTCTTGATAGCGGGATACAACATTCAGTACTTC.

The chain uses TRBV5-6 and TRBJ2-1; D is perhaps TRBD1 (5 bases). Germline CDR1 and CDR2: SGHDT and YYEEEE. The CDR3 extends over 14 amino acids. Trimming removed 4 bases from V and 12 bases from J, with 20 bases in between. The CDR3 region is CASSVRQTTMMQFF. DNA for the CDR3: TGTGCCAGCAGCGTCCGACAGACCACCATGATGCAGTTCTTC.

The CDR3 here is CASSHNQGALGTGELFF. In DNA, the CDR3 is TGTGCCAGCAGCCATAACCAGGGGGCCCTTGGCACCGGGGAGCTGTTTTTT. The V gene is TRBV3-1 (or the pseudogene TRBV3-2), the J gene TRBJ2-2; 8 positions match TRBD1. From germline, CDR1 is LGHDT and CDR2 YNNKEL (reference sequence). The CDR3 loop spans 17 amino acids. The junction had 10 bases not matched to a gene; V was cut back by 3 bases and J by 4 bases.

This clone was found once. V and J are TRBV9 and TRBJ2-1; TRBD2 agrees at 10 bases. Germline CDR1 SGDLS, CDR2 YYNGEE. Trimming cost V 3 bases and J 8 bases; bases outside gene matches: 8. CDR3 size: 15 residues. The CDR3 DNA reads TGTGCCAGCAGCGAAGAGGGAGCGGGAGGGGATGAGCAGTTCTTC. Protein sequence: CASSEEGAGGDEQFF.

The rearrangement joins TRBV9 to TRBJ2-3, with TRBD2 matching 11 bases. J was trimmed by 0 bases and V by 0 bases; bases with no gene match: 0. Per germline, CDR1 SGDLS and CDR2 YYNGEE. The CDR3 loop spans 16 amino acids. The DNA of the CDR3 is TGTGCCAGCAGCGTAGGGACTAGCGGGAGCACAGATACGCAGTATTTT. Its translation: CASSVGTSGSTDTQYF.

The CDR3 region is CARTTGDHEQYF. The DNA for the CDR3 is TGTGCCAGAACGACAGGAGACCACGAGCAGTACTTC. The gene calls are TRBV6-5 and TRBJ2-7; D may be TRBD1 (6 bases). Germline V gene lookup returns CDR1 MNHEY and CDR2 SVGAGI. V was shortened by 9 bases and J by 5 bases, with 14 bases between the two germline ends. CDR3 length equals 12 residues.

This chain links TRBV5-5 with TRBJ1-1, with 11 bases fitting TRBD1. The CDR3 loop spans 18 amino acids. V shed 2 bases and J 4 bases; nucleotides not matched to a gene: 13. Per germline, CDR1 SGHKS and CDR2 YYEKEE (reference sequence). The CDR3 is CASSFTGTGGSMSTEAFF. The CDR3 region has the DNA TGTGCCAGCAGCTTTACCGGGACAGGGGGTTCCATGAGCACTGAAGCTTTCTTT.

The CDR3 nucleotides read TGTGCCAGCAGCCAAGATAGGCTAGCGTGGGAGACCCAGTACTTC. Its translation: CASSQDRLAWETQYF. The V gene is TRBV14, the J gene TRBJ2-5; weak D call: TRBD2 (6 bases). The V gene lost 0 bases and the J gene lost 5 bases, with 13 bases spanning the gap. The CDR3 runs 15 residues. Germline CDR1 SGHDN, CDR2 FVKESK.

The chain couples TRBV4-1 to TRBJ2-1; D is ambiguous. The CDR3 contains 16 residues. The germline V gene encodes CDR1 MGHRA and CDR2 YSYEKL. The germline V and J ends were trimmed by 0 bases and 5 bases, with 14 bases remaining between them. CDR3 DNA: TGCGCCAGCAGCCAAGAAAGCTCGCCTCTACACAATGAGCAGTTCTTC. It encodes CASSQESSPLHNEQFF.

V gene TRBV6-2 or TRBV6-3 combines with J gene TRBJ2-3; TRBD2 aligns across 7 bases. The ends lost 2 bases at V and 2 bases at J; junction bases unmatched: 7. Germline V lookup: CDR1 MNHEY, CDR2 SVGEGT. The length of the CDR3 is 16 residues. CDR3 in amino acids: CASSYGLVKPTDTQYF. CDR3 sequence (DNA): TGTGCCAGCAGTTACGGACTAGTGAAACCCACAGATACGCAGTATTTT.

This clone is medium-sized in the sample. The chain carries TRBV6-5 and TRBJ2-7; no firm D call. Trimming removed 10 bases from V and 7 bases from J, with 17 bases in between. The germline gives CDR1 MNHEY, CDR2 SVGAGI. The CDR3 totals 12 residues. CDR3 DNA sequence: TGTGCCACCAAGGTATCCCTCGGGGAGCAGTACTTC. Residues: CATKVSLGEQYF.

The V and J genes are TRBV18 and TRBJ2-7; the D is unclear. The ends were cut back, 3 bases at V and 3 bases at J, with 15 bases in the middle. Germline V lookup: CDR1 KGHSH, CDR2 LQKENI. The CDR3 runs 15 residues. CDR3 loop: CASSPPVVSNYEQYF. CDR3 nucleotide sequence: TGTGCCAGCTCACCTCCGGTAGTTTCTAACTACGAGCAGTACTTC.

The gene calls are TRBV12-3 or TRBV12-4 and TRBJ2-3; possibly TRBD1 for D (6 bases). V was cut by 6 bases and J by 5 bases, with 12 bases left in between. The CDR3 spans 13 residues. The CDR3, as DNA: TGTGCCAGCAGCCGGACAGCGAAAGATACGCAGTATTTT. Amino acids: CASSRTAKDTQYF.

The rearrangement links TRBV7-2 to TRBJ2-1; the match to TRBD2 covers 9 bases. Germline CDR1 is SGHTA and CDR2 is FQGNSA. CDR3 length equals 14 residues. Losses at the gene ends were 3 bases for V and 7 bases for J; bases not matched to a gene: 4. CDR3 protein: CASSFAGLANEQFF. For the CDR3, the DNA is TGTGCCAGCAGCTTCGCGGGACTAGCAAATGAGCAGTTCTTC.

The rearrangement links TRBV6-5 to TRBJ1-2; D is undetermined. Trimming took off 2 bases at V and 0 bases at J, with 7 bases between the two ends. This CDR3 is built from 14 residues. Germline V gene lookup returns CDR1 MNHEY and CDR2 SVGAGI. CDR3: CASSYLTANYGYTF. The CDR3 DNA follows: TGTGCCAGCAGTTACCTAACAGCTAACTATGGCTACACCTTC.

The rearrangement joins TRBV3-1 (or the pseudogene TRBV3-2) to TRBJ2-7, with unresolved D. The CDR3 runs to 13 residues. Trimming took off 1 base at V and 4 bases at J, with 8 bases between the two ends. Looked up from germline, CDR1 is LGHDT and CDR2 is YNNKEL (reference sequence). CDR3 DNA sequence: TGTGCCAGCAGCCAAGGGCCTTTATACGAGCAGTACTTC. Protein sequence: CASSQGPLYEQYF.

V and J are TRBV19 and TRBJ2-7; a possible D gene is TRBD1 (6 bases). Trimming cost V 1 base and J 6 bases, with 13 bases left between them. This CDR3 has 14 residues. Looked up from germline, CDR1 is LNHDA and CDR2 is SQIVND (reference sequence). This chain's CDR3 is CASSIGPTGIEQYF. The CDR3 DNA follows: TGTGCCAGTAGTATAGGCCCAACAGGGATCGAGCAGTACTTC.

CDR3 region: CAHSGGGSYNEQFF. Written as DNA, the CDR3 is TGTGCCCACAGCGGGGGCGGGTCTTACAATGAGCAGTTCTTC. The chain couples TRBV6-5 to TRBJ2-1; 8 bases line up with TRBD2. The ends lost 11 bases at V and 4 bases at J; junction bases unmatched: 10. The CDR3 is made up of 14 amino acids. The germline V gene has CDR1 MNHEY and CDR2 SVGAGI.

The genes are TRBV27 and TRBJ2-7; TRBD2 agrees at 13 bases. Germline CDR1 reads MNHEY; CDR2 reads SMNVEV (reference sequence). The junction had 9 bases not matched to a gene; V was cut back by 2 bases and J by 2 bases. This CDR3 has 18 amino acids. The CDR3 reads CASSLLSSGLAGPYEQYF. The CDR3 region has the DNA TGTGCCAGCAGTTTACTATCATCGGGACTAGCGGGACCCTACGAGCAGTACTTC.

The chain is built from TRBV28 and TRBJ2-7; 7 nucleotides match TRBD1. Germline V CDR1 and CDR2: MDHEN, SYDVKM. The CDR3 is made up of 15 amino acids. After removal of 2 bases from V and 3 bases from J, the junction contained 7 bases not matched to a gene. Here the CDR3 reads CASSLNQGQLYEQYF. CDR3 nucleotide sequence: TGTGCCAGCAGTTTAAACCAGGGACAGCTCTACGAGCAGTACTTC. Full variable domain (rest looked up from reference TRBV28 and TRBJ2-7): DVKVTQSSRYLVKRTGEKVFLECVQDMDHENMFWYRQDPGLGLRLIYFSYDVKMKEKGDIPEGYSVSREKKERFSLILESASTNQTSMYLCASSLNQGQLYEQYFGPGTRLTVT.

This clone was seen more than once but under ten times. J is TRBJ2-3 and V is TRBV4-3; 11 positions agree with TRBD2. V gave up 1 base and J gave up 4 bases; unmatched junction bases: 7. The CDR3 is 17 residues long. CDR1 is LGHNA and CDR2 is YSLEER in the germline V gene. The CDR3 sequence is CASSQAVLAGGSDTQYF. The CDR3 nucleotides are TGCGCCAGCAGCCAAGCCGTTCTAGCGGGAGGTTCAGATACGCAGTATTTT.

The chain recombines TRBV28 with TRBJ2-3; 11 bases fit TRBD2. V shed 5 bases, J shed 0 bases, and the junction held 1 base outside the gene matches. Germline-derived CDR1 and CDR2 are MDHEN and SYDVKM. The CDR3 spans 15 residues. Here the CDR3 DNA reads TGTGCCAGCAGTCGACTAGCGGGAAGCACAGATACGCAGTATTTT. The encoded protein is CASSRLAGSTDTQYF.

The chain has TRBV10-3 and TRBJ2-5; D may be TRBD1 (6 bases). CDR1 and CDR2 from the germline V gene are ENHRY and SYGVKD. The CDR3 is made up of 16 amino acids. V lost 0 bases, J lost 1 base, and 12 bases lay in between. The CDR3 sequence is CAISESVGGSQETQYF. CDR3 nucleotide sequence: TGTGCCATCAGTGAGTCTGTAGGGGGTAGCCAAGAGACCCAGTACTTC.

The J gene is TRBJ2-2, the V gene TRBV7-9; possible D gene TRBD1, 6 bases. CDR1 is SEHNR and CDR2 is FQNEAQ in the germline V gene (reference sequence). The CDR3 runs 15 residues. With 4 bases removed from V and 0 bases from J, the gap between germline ends came to 9 bases. The CDR3 DNA reads as TGTGCCAGCAGCTCTTACAGGGCGAACACCGGGGAGCTGTTTTTT. It encodes CASSSYRANTGELFF.

The chain links TRBV7-9 to TRBJ2-2; weak D call: TRBD1 (7 bases). Trimming removed 7 bases at V and 4 bases at J, with 13 bases between. CDR1 and CDR2 (germline): SEHNR, FQNEAQ (reference sequence). The CDR3 extends over 14 amino acids. CDR3 residues: CASNQGGSTGELFF. The CDR3 nucleotides are TGTGCCAGCAATCAGGGGGGATCCACCGGGGAGCTGTTTTTT.